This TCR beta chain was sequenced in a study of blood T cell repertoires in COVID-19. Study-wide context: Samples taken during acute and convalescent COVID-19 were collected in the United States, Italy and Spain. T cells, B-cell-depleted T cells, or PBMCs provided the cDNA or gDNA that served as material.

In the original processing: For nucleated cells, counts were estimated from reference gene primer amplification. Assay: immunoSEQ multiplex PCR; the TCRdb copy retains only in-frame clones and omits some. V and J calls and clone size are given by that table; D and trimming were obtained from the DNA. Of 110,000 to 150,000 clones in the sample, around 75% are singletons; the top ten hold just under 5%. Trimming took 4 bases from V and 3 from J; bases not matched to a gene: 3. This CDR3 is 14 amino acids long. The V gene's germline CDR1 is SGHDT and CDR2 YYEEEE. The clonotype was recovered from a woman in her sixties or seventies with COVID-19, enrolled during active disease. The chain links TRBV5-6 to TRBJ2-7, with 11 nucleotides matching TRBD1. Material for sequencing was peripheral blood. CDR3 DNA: TGTGCCAGCAGCCTGGGACAGGGGGGCTACGAGCAGTACTTC. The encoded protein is CASSLGQGGYEQYF.